The 12 T cell receptor beta chains below were found in one sample sequenced in a study of blood T cells in healthy people across ages. Next came a second PCR, run for about 7 to 12 cycles, which used a sample-barcoded 5' primer along with a J-beta primer mix. Each CDR3 protein gets one entry after TCRdb re-called the 5' RACE reads with MiXCR. The sample lists about 1.8 million distinct CDR3 sequences, just under 50% occurring once. The sample consisted of blood. The receptors stem from a middle-aged woman in good health.

CDR3 amino acids: CASSPRWSSYEQYF. CDR3 sequence (DNA): TGTGCCAGCAGCCCGCGCTGGTCATCCTACGAGCAGTACTTC. The V gene is TRBV7-8, the J gene TRBJ2-7; no clear D gene. Between the trimmed V and J ends, which lost 5 bases and 1 base, there was a span of 12 bases. The germline V gene has CDR1 SGHVS and CDR2 FQNEAQ. The CDR3 totals 14 residues.

The count of this clonotype is one. The chain couples TRBV5-1 to TRBJ1-6; tentative D call: TRBD1 (5 bases). Germline V lookup: CDR1 SGHRS, CDR2 YFSETQ. V gave up 4 bases and J gave up 11 bases, with 13 bases separating them. The CDR3 loop spans 13 amino acids. The CDR3 region is CASSRGDRTPLHF. The CDR3 DNA reads as TGCGCCAGCAGCAGAGGGGACCGTACACCCCTCCACTTT.

This sequence joins TRBV7-2 and TRBJ2-5; 9 bases fit TRBD1. Germline V CDR1 and CDR2: SGHTA, FQGNSA. The CDR3 consists of 17 residues. Germline trimming cut 6 bases from V and 4 bases from J; bases unmatched to any gene: 15. The CDR3 sequence: CASSSGQGRRIGETQYF. The CDR3 region has the DNA TGTGCCAGCAGTTCAGGACAGGGGAGAAGGATAGGAGAGACCCAGTACTTC.

The gene calls are TRBV5-1 and TRBJ2-1; D possibly corresponds to TRBD1 (5 bases). Germline CDR1 and CDR2: SGHRS and YFSETQ. This CDR3 spans 13 amino acids. Trimming pared 5 bases from V and 6 bases from J, leaving 12 bases between. For the CDR3, the DNA is TGCGCCAGCAGTGAGACAGTTGGCAATGAGCAGTTCTTC. Its protein is CASSETVGNEQFF.

The chain carries TRBV5-1 and TRBJ2-4, with 9 bases matching TRBD1. The CDR3 extends over 19 amino acids. Germline values: CDR1 SGHRS, CDR2 YFSETQ. V lost 2 bases and J lost 0; bases outside the gene matches: 12. The CDR3 nucleotides read TGCGCCAGCAGCTTATATGGACAGGGGAAAACGCTAGCCAAAAACATTCAGTACTTC. This codes for CASSLYGQGKTLAKNIQYF.

Notes on this clonotype: A single base separates this from a much larger clone, so it may be a read error. The rearrangement joins TRBV6-2 or TRBV6-3 to TRBJ2-1, with a tentative D call TRBD1 (6 bases). V gave up 4 bases and J gave up 5 bases, with 15 bases separating them. In germline, CDR1 is MNHEY, CDR2 SVGEGT. The CDR3 loop spans 15 amino acids. CDR3 sequence (DNA): TGTGCCAGCAGTTCCGCCGGGACACCTAACAATGAGCAGTTCTTC. Translation gives CASSSAGTPNNEQFF.

The table lists this clonotype with a count of one. The genes are TRBV20-1 and TRBJ2-4, with no clear D. CDR1 is DFQATT and CDR2 is SNEGSKA in the germline V gene (reference sequence). This CDR3 is 14 amino acids long. V lost 0 bases and J lost 5, with 11 bases in between. The CDR3 spells CSARDPRTQNIQYF. The CDR3 coding sequence is TGCAGTGCTAGAGATCCGAGGACCCAAAACATTCAGTACTTC.

This clonotype has only a few counts. V gene TRBV7-2 combines with J gene TRBJ2-1; D ambiguous. This CDR3 spans 13 amino acids. The germline V and J ends were trimmed by 2 bases and 8 bases, with 10 bases remaining between them. From germline, CDR1 is SGHTA and CDR2 FQGNSA. As DNA, the CDR3 is TGTGCCAGCAGCTTAAACATCAGAGATGAGCAGTTCTTC. Amino acids: CASSLNIRDEQFF.

This sequence joins TRBV12-3 or TRBV12-4 and TRBJ2-7; 8 positions agree with TRBD1. Trimming took 6 bases from V and 7 from J; bases not matched to a gene: 5. The CDR3 is made up of 12 amino acids. As DNA, the CDR3 is TGTGCCAGCAGGGCAGGACAGGGTGAGCAGTACTTC. The encoded protein is CASRAGQGEQYF.

This rearrangement joins TRBV9 to TRBJ2-6, with D possibly TRBD1 on 5 matching bases. V lost 4 bases to trimming and J lost 4 bases, with 21 bases between them. This CDR3 comprises 18 residues. Germline CDR1 reads SGDLS; CDR2 reads YYNGEE. CDR3 DNA sequence: TGTGCCAGCAGCCCTCTAACCGCTCCAGGGCAGGGGGCCAACGTCCTGACTTTC. Its protein is CASSPLTAPGQGANVLTF.

The J gene is TRBJ2-6, the V gene TRBV20-1, with 8 bases fitting TRBD2. Unmatched junction bases numbered 14, after V lost 4 bases and J lost 0 bases. This CDR3 contains 19 residues. Germline loops: CDR1 DFQATT, CDR2 SNEGSKA (reference sequence). The CDR3 protein is CSAKLPGGGPSSGANVLTF. The CDR3 DNA follows: TGCAGTGCTAAGCTCCCTGGCGGGGGGCCGAGCTCTGGGGCCAACGTCCTGACTTTC.

The chain uses TRBV10-3 and TRBJ1-4; D gene uncertain. Germline V CDR1 and CDR2: ENHRY, SYGVKD. The CDR3 has 15 residues. Trimming left V 2 bases short and J 5 bases short, with 12 bases between. CDR3 DNA sequence: TGTGCCATCAGTGAGCAGGTAGCCGCCAATGAAAAACTGTTTTTT. Its translation: CAISEQVAANEKLFF.